This T cell receptor beta chain was obtained from a study of shared clonotypes between healthy human individuals. The overall study: Each donor's CD4 naive and CD4 memory cells filled three plates apiece, CD8 naive two, and CD8 memory one.

Sequencing used immunoSEQ multiplex PCR; TCRdb keeps in-frame clones, though not all of them. The repertoire consists of 190,000 or so clones, with approximately 95% occurring once and the leading ten covering more than 0.06%. V was cut by 4 bases and J by 0 bases, with 11 bases left in between. CDR1 SGHNT and CDR2 YYREEE come from the germline V gene (reference sequence). The CDR3 has 15 amino acids. The material sequenced was naive CD4+ T cells sorted from blood. Subset noted: CD45RA+ positively selected. V and J are TRBV5-4 and TRBJ1-3, with D perhaps matching TRBD1 (5 bases). This sequence originates from a woman aged 30 to 39 in good health. CDR3 region: CASSLQANSGNTIYF. The CDR3 DNA reads TGTGCCAGCAGCCTACAGGCTAACTCTGGAAACACCATATATTTT.